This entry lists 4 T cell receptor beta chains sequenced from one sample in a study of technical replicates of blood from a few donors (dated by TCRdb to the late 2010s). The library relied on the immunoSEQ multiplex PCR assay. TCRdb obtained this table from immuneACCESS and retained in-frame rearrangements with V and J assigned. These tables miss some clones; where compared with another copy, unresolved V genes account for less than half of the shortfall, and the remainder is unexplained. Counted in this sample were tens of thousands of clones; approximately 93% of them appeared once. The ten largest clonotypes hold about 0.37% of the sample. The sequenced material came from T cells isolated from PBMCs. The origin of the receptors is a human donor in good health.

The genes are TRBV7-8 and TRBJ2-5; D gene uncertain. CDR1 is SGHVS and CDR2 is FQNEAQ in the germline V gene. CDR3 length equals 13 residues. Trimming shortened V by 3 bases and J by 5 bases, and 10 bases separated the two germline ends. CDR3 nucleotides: TGTGCCAGCAGCTTGGATGAGGTTGAGACCCAGTACTTC. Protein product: CASSLDEVETQYF.

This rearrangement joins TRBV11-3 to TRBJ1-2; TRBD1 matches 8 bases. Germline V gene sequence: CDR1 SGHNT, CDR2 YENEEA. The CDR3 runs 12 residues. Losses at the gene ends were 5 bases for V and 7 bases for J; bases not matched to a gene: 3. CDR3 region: CASSLDRAGYTF. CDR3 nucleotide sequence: TGTGCCAGCAGCCTGGACAGGGCTGGCTACACCTTC.

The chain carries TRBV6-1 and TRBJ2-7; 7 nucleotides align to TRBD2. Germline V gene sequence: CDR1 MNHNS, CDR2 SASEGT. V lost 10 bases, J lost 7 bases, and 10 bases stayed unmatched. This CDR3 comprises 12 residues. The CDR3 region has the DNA TGTGCCATCCGGGAGCGGGAAAGGGAGCAGTACTTC. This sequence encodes CAIREREREQYF.

The CDR3: CASSLEASREKLFF. The CDR3 DNA is TGCGCCAGCAGCTTGGAAGCGTCTCGGGAAAAACTGTTTTTT. This chain joins TRBV5-1 and TRBJ1-4; no clear D. The CDR3 loop spans 14 amino acids. CDR1 SGHRS and CDR2 YFSETQ come from the germline V gene. Trimming removed 0 bases at V and 8 bases at J, with 11 bases between.